A single sample is the source of the 9 T cell receptor beta chains below, sequenced in a study of monozygotic twins with inflammatory bowel disease. TCRdb reprocessed the 5' RACE reads, keeping one entry per CDR3 protein, no DNA. The listing contains 310,000 or so distinct CDR3 sequences. The specimen was blood. The receptors were sampled from a human donor with ulcerative colitis or Crohn's disease, or a healthy co-twin of an affected twin (not recorded which).

The V call is TRBV23-1, the J call TRBJ1-1; TCRdb's D call of TRBD1 is untestable without DNA. TRBV23-1 is assigned to the ORF class and has an uncertain function. The CDR3 contains 16 residues. The CDR3 loop reads CASSRKTGGRNTEAFF.

This chain connects TRBV7-2 to TRBJ2-2; TCRdb's D call of TRBD2 is untestable without DNA. Germline CDR1 is SGHTA and CDR2 is FQGNSA. There are 14 residues in the CDR3. The CDR3 sequence: CASSMGAGGGELFF. Based on the CDR3 plus reference TRBV7-2 and TRBJ2-2, the full variable domain is GAGVSQSPSNKVTEKGKDVELRCDPISGHTALYWYRQSLGQGLEFLIYFQGNSAPDKSGLPSDRFSAERTGGSVSTLTIQRTQQEDSAVYLCASSMGAGGGELFFGEGSRLTVL.

The rearrangement joins TRBV18 to TRBJ1-6; TCRdb's D call, TRBD1, is unchecked because there is no DNA. The CDR3 covers 20 residues. CDR1 is KGHSH, CDR2 LQKENI, per germline. This chain's CDR3 is CASSPIHLDRPSSYNSPLHF.

V is TRBV5-1 and J is TRBJ1-4; TCRdb's assignment of TRBD1 cannot be checked, as there is no DNA. The germline gives CDR1 SGHRS, CDR2 YFSETQ. This CDR3 is 17 amino acids long. The CDR3 sequence is CASSLAAALGANEKLFF.

This sequence joins TRBV20-1 and TRBJ2-1; TCRdb's assignment of TRBD2 cannot be checked, as there is no DNA. The V gene's germline CDR1 is DFQATT and CDR2 SNEGSKA (reference sequence). The CDR3 runs to 14 residues. The CDR3 loop reads CSAEGGRATHEQFF.

The chain links TRBV29-1 to TRBJ2-7; TCRdb's D gene call, TRBD1, goes unchecked for lack of DNA. The CDR3 has 14 amino acids. The germline CDR1 and CDR2 sequences are SQVTM and ANQGSEA. The chain's CDR3 is CSAKTGGNSYEQYF.

The chain couples TRBV4-1 to TRBJ2-5; TCRdb designates TRBD2, a call that cannot be tested without DNA. This CDR3 is built from 15 residues. CDR1 is MGHRA and CDR2 is YSYEKL in the germline V gene. The CDR3 loop is CASSPIRVGQETQYF.

The chain uses TRBV27 and TRBJ2-7; TCRdb names TRBD1, which stays unverified in the absence of DNA. The germline V gene encodes CDR1 MNHEY and CDR2 SMNVEV (reference sequence). The CDR3 contains 15 residues. The CDR3 here is CASSPLPRGTYEQYF.

This sequence joins TRBV7-6 and TRBJ2-1; TCRdb designates TRBD1, a call that cannot be tested without DNA. Germline lookup yields CDR1 SGHVS and CDR2 FNYEAQ. The CDR3 length is 15 residues. CDR3 amino acids: CASSLGFQGASEQFF.